This TCR beta chain came from a study of blood T cell repertoires in COVID-19. The CDR3 spans 13 residues. From germline, CDR1 is SNHLY and CDR2 FYNNEI. V was cut by 6 bases and J by 7 bases, with 12 bases left in between. Per the original methods: From reference gene primer amplification, estimates of nucleated cell counts were derived. This table comes from immunoSEQ multiplex PCR, and its TCRdb copy is limited to in-frame clones, with some not included. The V and J calls and clone size are taken from that table; D and trimming were inferred from the DNA. Here the sample spans some 200,000 clones, roughly 84% being singletons.

The TCR was taken from a middle-aged woman who had recovered from COVID-19. The chain has TRBV2 and TRBJ2-2, with D perhaps matching TRBD2 (6 bases). The sequenced sample consisted of peripheral blood. In DNA form, the CDR3 reads TGTGCCAGCAGAGGGACTTTAGACGGGGAGCTGTTTTTT. Amino acid sequence: CASRGTLDGELFF.